These 2 T cell receptor beta chains share one sample of origin, sequenced in a study of cytomegalovirus exposure and HLA in healthy donors. Use of 60 Vbeta and 13 Jbeta primers characterized the PCR. Assay used: immunoSEQ multiplex PCR; TCRdb lists only in-frame clones, some missing. The table has 150,000 to 200,000 clones, around 86% seen once. The sample comprised PBMCs. The receptors originated from a male donor in good health and CMV-seronegative.

V usage is TRBV5-1 and J usage is TRBJ2-3; 7 bases fit TRBD2. The CDR3 spans 15 residues. From germline, CDR1 is SGHRS and CDR2 YFSETQ. V lost 0 bases, J lost 2 bases, and 3 bases stayed unmatched. The CDR3 reads CASSLDAGDTDTQYF. The CDR3 region has the DNA TGCGCCAGCAGCTTGGACGCGGGGGACACAGATACGCAGTATTTT.

The chain links TRBV6-5 to TRBJ1-6; the D gene is possibly TRBD1 (5 bases). The V gene's germline CDR1 is MNHEY and CDR2 SVGAGI. V was clipped by 11 bases and J by 0 bases, with 11 bases between them. This CDR3 is built from 14 residues. This CDR3 reads CAAGTSSYNSPLHF. The CDR3 DNA reads TGTGCCGCCGGGACTAGCTCCTATAATTCACCCCTCCACTTT.